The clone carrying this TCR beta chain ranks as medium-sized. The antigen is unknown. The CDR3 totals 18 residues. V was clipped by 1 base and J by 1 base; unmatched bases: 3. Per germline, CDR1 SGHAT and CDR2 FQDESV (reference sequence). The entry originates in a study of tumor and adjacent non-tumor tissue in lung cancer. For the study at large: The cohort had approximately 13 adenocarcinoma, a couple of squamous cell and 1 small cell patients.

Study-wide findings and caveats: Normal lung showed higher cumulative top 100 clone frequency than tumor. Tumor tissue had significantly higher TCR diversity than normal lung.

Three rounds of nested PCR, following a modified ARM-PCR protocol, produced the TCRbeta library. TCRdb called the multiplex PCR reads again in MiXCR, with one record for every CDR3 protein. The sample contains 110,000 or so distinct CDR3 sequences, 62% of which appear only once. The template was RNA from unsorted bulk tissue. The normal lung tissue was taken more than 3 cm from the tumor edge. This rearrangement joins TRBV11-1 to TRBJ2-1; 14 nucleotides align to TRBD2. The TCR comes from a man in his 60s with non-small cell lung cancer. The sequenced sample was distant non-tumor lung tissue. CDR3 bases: TGTGCCAGCAGCTTAGGGGGACTAGCGGGAGTTTCCTACAATGAGCAGTTCTTC. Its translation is CASSLGGLAGVSYNEQFF.